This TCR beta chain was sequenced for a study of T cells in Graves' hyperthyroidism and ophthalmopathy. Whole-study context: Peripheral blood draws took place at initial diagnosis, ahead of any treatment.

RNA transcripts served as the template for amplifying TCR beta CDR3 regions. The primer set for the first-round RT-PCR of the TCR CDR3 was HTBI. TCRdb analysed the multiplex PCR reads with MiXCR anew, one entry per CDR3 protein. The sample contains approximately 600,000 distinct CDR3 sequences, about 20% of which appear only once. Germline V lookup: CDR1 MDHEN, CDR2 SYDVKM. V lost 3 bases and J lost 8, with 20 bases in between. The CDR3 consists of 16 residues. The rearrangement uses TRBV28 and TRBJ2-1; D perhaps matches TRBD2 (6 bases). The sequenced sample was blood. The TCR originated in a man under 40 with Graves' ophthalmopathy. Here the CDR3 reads CASSLETRASYHEQFF. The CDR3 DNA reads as TGTGCCAGCAGTTTGGAGACTAGAGCAAGTTACCATGAGCAGTTCTTC.